This T cell receptor beta chain originates from a study of blood T cell repertoires in COVID-19. About the study: Nucleic acid was either cDNA or gDNA, and it came from T cells, B-cell-depleted T cells, or PBMCs.

This CDR3 region has 12 residues. Germline CDR1 is LNHDA and CDR2 is SQIVND (reference sequence). The V gene lost 4 bases and the J gene lost 9 bases, with 10 bases spanning the gap. Here immunoSEQ multiplex PCR was the method, and the copy in TCRdb shows in-frame clones only, minus some. The sample has about 160,000 clones; roughly nine tenths are singletons. The clonotype comes from a woman in her seventies with acute or convalescent COVID-19. This sequence joins TRBV19 and TRBJ1-5; D perhaps matches TRBD1 (6 bases). Sample: peripheral blood. The CDR3: CASSKTGRPQHF. CDR3 bases: TGTGCCAGTAGTAAGACAGGAAGGCCCCAGCATTTT.